This T cell receptor (beta chain) was obtained from a study of control samples from healthy donors and cancer patients. Trimming cost V 1 base and J 5 bases; bases outside gene matches: 9. Germline CDR1 and CDR2: SGHAT and FQNNGV. The CDR3 runs to 17 residues. Produced via immunoSEQ multiplex PCR; TCRdb's table is partial and in-frame only. Of tens of thousands of clones in the sample, about 90% were seen once. In its sample, this clone was seen once. The genes are TRBV11-2 and TRBJ2-1; 9 bases are a match to TRBD2. This sequence originates from a man aged 50-59 years in good health. The sequenced sample was blood. CDR3 protein: CASSLAARAGGNNEQFF. The CDR3 DNA reads TGTGCCAGCAGCTTAGCCGCCCGAGCGGGGGGAAACAATGAGCAGTTCTTC. The full variable domain, its missing parts supplied by reference TRBV11-2 and TRBJ2-1, is EAGVAQSPRYKIIEKRQSVAFWCNPISGHATLYWYQQILGQGPKLLIQFQNNGVVDDSQLPKDRFSAERLKGVDSTLKIQPAKLEDSAVYLCASSLAARAGGNNEQFFGPGTRLTVL.